Each of the 20 T cell receptor beta chains below was sequenced from the same sample in a study of blood T cell repertoires in COVID-19. Measured with immunoSEQ multiplex PCR; TCRdb has only the in-frame clones, and not every one. The sample holds 350,000 or so clones, 88% seen once. The sequencing input was PBMCs or T cells enriched from blood (not recorded which). The receptor source for this set is a woman aged 25 to 39 who had been exposed to COVID-19.

This clone was picked up a small number of times. CDR3 region: CASSPKGVYGYTF. The CDR3 DNA reads as TGTGCCAGCAGTCCAAAGGGGGTCTATGGCTACACCTTC. The chain joins TRBV12-3 or TRBV12-4 to TRBJ1-2; tentatively, D is TRBD1 (6 bases). CDR3 length: 13 residues. Trimming removed 5 bases at V and 4 bases at J, with 11 bases between.

The V and J genes are TRBV7-8 and TRBJ2-7; D is uncertain. V was pared by 0 bases and J by 0 bases, with 12 bases between. Germline-derived CDR1 and CDR2 are SGHVS and FQNEAQ. The length of the CDR3 is 16 residues. CDR3 residues: CASSLAEALSSYEQYF. The CDR3 coding sequence is TGTGCCAGCAGCTTAGCGGAAGCGTTGAGCTCCTACGAGCAGTACTTC. Looking up the rest from reference TRBV7-8 and TRBJ2-7 gives the full variable domain: GAGVSQSPRYKVAKRGQDVALRCDPISGHVSLFWYQQALGQGPEFLTYFQNEAQLDKSGLPSDRFFAERPEGSVSTLKIQRTQQEDSAVYLCASSLAEALSSYEQYFGPGTRLTVT.

This clone occurred once. The chain recombines TRBV27 with TRBJ2-7; 11 nucleotides match TRBD1. V shed 5 bases, J shed 0 bases, and the junction held 12 bases outside the gene matches. The CDR3 spans 18 residues. Germline-derived CDR1 and CDR2 are MNHEY and SMNVEV (reference sequence). This chain's CDR3 is CASSHFPPGTGGSYEQYF. DNA for the CDR3: TGTGCCAGCAGTCACTTCCCCCCCGGGACAGGGGGCTCCTACGAGCAGTACTTC.

With regard to this clone: Sequence at one end of the junction differs from germline and may be a read error. This chain joins TRBV15 and TRBJ2-1, with no clear D. CDR1 LNHNV and CDR2 YYDKDF come from the germline V gene (reference sequence). The CDR3 spans 14 residues. The DNA for the CDR3 is TGTGCCACCAGGAGAGAGGTGCAGTCCACGTGGCAGTTCTTC. Protein: CATRREVQSTWQFF.

This chain connects TRBV5-1 to TRBJ2-7; the match to TRBD2 covers 9 bases. CDR1 and CDR2 from the germline V gene are SGHRS and YFSETQ. There are 15 residues in the CDR3. V shed 0 bases and J 0 bases; nucleotides not matched to a gene: 1. The CDR3 spells CASSLASGTSYEQYF. The CDR3 coding sequence is TGCGCCAGCAGCTTGGCTAGCGGGACCTCCTACGAGCAGTACTTC. Using reference TRBV5-1 and TRBJ2-7 for the parts outside the CDR3, the full variable domain is KAGVTQTPRYLIKTRGQQVTLSCSPISGHRSVSWYQQTPGQGLQFLFEYFSETQRNKGNFPGRFSGRQFSNSRSEMNVSTLELGDSALYLCASSLASGTSYEQYFGPGTRLTVT.

The chain uses TRBV5-1 and TRBJ1-2, with 8 bases aligning to TRBD1. The CDR3 covers 14 residues. The germline CDR1 and CDR2 sequences are SGHRS and YFSETQ. Germline trimming cut 0 bases from V and 4 bases from J; bases unmatched to any gene: 2. CDR3 sequence reads: CASSLVTGGYGYTF. The CDR3, as DNA: TGCGCCAGCAGCTTGGTCACAGGGGGCTATGGCTACACCTTC.

This clone was seen more than once but under ten times. The V call is TRBV29-1, the J call TRBJ2-7; 16 nucleotides agree with TRBD2. J gave up 6 bases and V 3 bases, and 5 bases lay outside the gene matches. Germline V gene sequence: CDR1 SQVTM, CDR2 ANQGSEA. This CDR3 comprises 15 residues. The CDR3 reads CSVDGTSGRAFEQYF. CDR3 DNA: TGCAGCGTTGATGGGACTAGCGGGAGGGCCTTCGAGCAGTACTTC.

The CDR3 DNA reads TGTGCCAGAGGAGGCGAAAGCTCCTACGAGCAGTACTTC. Amino acid sequence: CARGGESSYEQYF. The chain has TRBV2 and TRBJ2-7, with D perhaps TRBD2 (5 bases). The germline V gene has CDR1 SNHLY and CDR2 FYNNEI. The CDR3 sequence is 13 residues long. The V and J ends lost 9 bases and 0 bases respectively, with 12 bases between them.

This chain uses TRBV29-1 with TRBJ2-7; 9 nucleotides agree with TRBD2. The CDR3 contains 15 residues. V lost 4 bases and J lost 4; bases outside the gene matches: 11. Looked up from germline, CDR1 is SQVTM and CDR2 is ANQGSEA. The CDR3 nucleotides are TGCAGCGTTGTCATTGGGGGTAGCGGGAGATACGAGCAGTACTTC. Translating gives CSVVIGGSGRYEQYF.

This chain uses TRBV5-6 with TRBJ1-6, with 8 bases lining up with TRBD1. J was trimmed by 10 bases and V by 4 bases; bases with no gene match: 13. This CDR3 is built from 16 residues. Germline V gene data show CDR1 as SGHDT and CDR2 as YYEEEE. The CDR3 spells CASSTSGQGVLSPLHF. CDR3 DNA: TGTGCCAGCAGCACCAGCGGACAGGGCGTCTTATCACCCCTCCACTTT.

The rearrangement links TRBV20-1 to TRBJ1-5; weak D call: TRBD1 (5 bases). The CDR3 covers 14 residues. Trimming stripped 3 bases from V and 0 bases from J, with 9 bases between. Germline V gene lookup returns CDR1 DFQATT and CDR2 SNEGSKA (reference sequence). CDR3 bases: TGCAGTGCTAGTCGCGACAGTAGCAATCAGCCCCAGCATTTT. Translation: CSASRDSSNQPQHF.

J is TRBJ2-7 and V is TRBV7-8; 8 bases agree with TRBD2. Trimming took 2 bases from V and 6 from J; bases not matched to a gene: 12. The CDR3 loop spans 16 amino acids. Germline CDR1 is SGHVS and CDR2 is FQNEAQ. The CDR3 sequence: CASSLPSRGGRGEQYF. The CDR3 nucleotides read TGTGCCAGCAGCTTACCTAGCCGGGGGGGTCGAGGCGAGCAGTACTTC. The whole variable domain, filled in from reference TRBV7-8 and TRBJ2-7, reads GAGVSQSPRYKVAKRGQDVALRCDPISGHVSLFWYQQALGQGPEFLTYFQNEAQLDKSGLPSDRFFAERPEGSVSTLKIQRTQQEDSAVYLCASSLPSRGGRGEQYFGPGTRLTVT.

The chain links TRBV20-1 to TRBJ2-3, with 9 bases matching TRBD2. V dropped 3 bases and J dropped 4; count of bases not matched to a gene: 5. The CDR3 has 14 amino acids. CDR1 and CDR2 from the germline V gene are DFQATT and SNEGSKA (reference sequence). This CDR3 reads CSASPAGGPDTQYF. The CDR3 bases are TGCAGTGCTAGTCCGGCGGGAGGGCCAGATACGCAGTATTTT.

J is TRBJ2-1 and V is TRBV15; D possibly corresponds to TRBD2 (6 bases). The germline V gene encodes CDR1 LNHNV and CDR2 YYDKDF (reference sequence). The CDR3 is 14 amino acids. V lost 5 bases and J 3 bases, leaving 11 bases between the germline ends. The CDR3 spells CATSFPGLYNEQFF. CDR3 coding DNA: TGTGCCACCAGCTTCCCGGGACTCTACAATGAGCAGTTCTTC.

This chain uses TRBV12-3 or TRBV12-4 with TRBJ2-5, with a weak D call TRBD2 (6 bases). V was shortened by 1 base and J by 5 bases, with 8 bases between the two germline ends. The CDR3 consists of 13 residues. CDR3 in amino acids: CASSLGDWETQYF. The CDR3 DNA is TGTGCCAGCAGTTTAGGGGACTGGGAGACCCAGTACTTC.

This rearrangement joins TRBV28 to TRBJ1-5; 7 bases align to TRBD1. Germline V gives CDR1 MDHEN, CDR2 SYDVKM. The CDR3 loop spans 15 amino acids. The ends lost 7 bases at V and 4 bases at J; junction bases unmatched: 10. As DNA, the CDR3 is TGTGCCAGCACCACAGGCACAGGGGAGAATCAGCCCCAGCATTTT. Protein sequence: CASTTGTGENQPQHF.

The DNA for the CDR3 is TGCAGCGTCACTACGACAGGGGTGTCCTACGAGCAGTACTTC. Residues: CSVTTTGVSYEQYF. The V and J genes are TRBV29-1 and TRBJ2-7; TRBD1 aligns across 8 bases. With V trimmed by 6 bases and J by 1 base, 8 bases remained unmatched. The CDR3 runs 14 residues. Germline loops: CDR1 SQVTM, CDR2 ANQGSEA.

CDR3 residues: CASSSVSTGELFF. CDR3 sequence (DNA): TGCGCCAGCAGCTCTGTTTCGACCGGGGAGCTGTTTTTT. V usage is TRBV5-1 and J usage is TRBJ2-2; the D is unclear. The germline gives CDR1 SGHRS, CDR2 YFSETQ. The CDR3 totals 13 residues. The germline V and J ends were trimmed by 3 bases and 5 bases, with 8 bases remaining between them.

This chain joins TRBV5-1 and TRBJ2-3, with unresolved D. The ends were cut back, 3 bases at V and 2 bases at J, with 19 bases in the middle. The CDR3 is made up of 17 amino acids. Germline V gives CDR1 SGHRS, CDR2 YFSETQ. This chain's CDR3 is CASSYDFPPSLTDTQYF. The CDR3 bases are TGCGCCAGCAGCTACGACTTTCCGCCTTCCCTCACAGATACGCAGTATTTT. Looking up the rest from reference TRBV5-1 and TRBJ2-3 gives the full variable domain: KAGVTQTPRYLIKTRGQQVTLSCSPISGHRSVSWYQQTPGQGLQFLFEYFSETQRNKGNFPGRFSGRQFSNSRSEMNVSTLELGDSALYLCASSYDFPPSLTDTQYFGPGTRLTVL.

This clone has a single count. A junction end diverges from the germline sequence, so it may reflect a read error. The V call is TRBV2, the J call TRBJ2-5; D is perhaps TRBD1 (6 bases). Germline CDR1 is SNHLY and CDR2 is FYNNEI. The length of the CDR3 is 14 residues. Here the CDR3 reads CASREGQLQETQYF. In DNA, the CDR3 is TGTGCCAGCAGGGAAGGACAGCTCCAAGAGACCCAGTACTTC. The full variable domain, with the rest looked up from reference TRBV2 and TRBJ2-5, is EPEVTQTPSHQVTQMGQEVILRCVPISNHLYFYWYRQILGQKVEFLVSFYNNEISEKSEIFDDQFSVERPDGSNFTLKIRSTKLEDSAMYFCASREGQLQETQYFGPGTRLLVL.